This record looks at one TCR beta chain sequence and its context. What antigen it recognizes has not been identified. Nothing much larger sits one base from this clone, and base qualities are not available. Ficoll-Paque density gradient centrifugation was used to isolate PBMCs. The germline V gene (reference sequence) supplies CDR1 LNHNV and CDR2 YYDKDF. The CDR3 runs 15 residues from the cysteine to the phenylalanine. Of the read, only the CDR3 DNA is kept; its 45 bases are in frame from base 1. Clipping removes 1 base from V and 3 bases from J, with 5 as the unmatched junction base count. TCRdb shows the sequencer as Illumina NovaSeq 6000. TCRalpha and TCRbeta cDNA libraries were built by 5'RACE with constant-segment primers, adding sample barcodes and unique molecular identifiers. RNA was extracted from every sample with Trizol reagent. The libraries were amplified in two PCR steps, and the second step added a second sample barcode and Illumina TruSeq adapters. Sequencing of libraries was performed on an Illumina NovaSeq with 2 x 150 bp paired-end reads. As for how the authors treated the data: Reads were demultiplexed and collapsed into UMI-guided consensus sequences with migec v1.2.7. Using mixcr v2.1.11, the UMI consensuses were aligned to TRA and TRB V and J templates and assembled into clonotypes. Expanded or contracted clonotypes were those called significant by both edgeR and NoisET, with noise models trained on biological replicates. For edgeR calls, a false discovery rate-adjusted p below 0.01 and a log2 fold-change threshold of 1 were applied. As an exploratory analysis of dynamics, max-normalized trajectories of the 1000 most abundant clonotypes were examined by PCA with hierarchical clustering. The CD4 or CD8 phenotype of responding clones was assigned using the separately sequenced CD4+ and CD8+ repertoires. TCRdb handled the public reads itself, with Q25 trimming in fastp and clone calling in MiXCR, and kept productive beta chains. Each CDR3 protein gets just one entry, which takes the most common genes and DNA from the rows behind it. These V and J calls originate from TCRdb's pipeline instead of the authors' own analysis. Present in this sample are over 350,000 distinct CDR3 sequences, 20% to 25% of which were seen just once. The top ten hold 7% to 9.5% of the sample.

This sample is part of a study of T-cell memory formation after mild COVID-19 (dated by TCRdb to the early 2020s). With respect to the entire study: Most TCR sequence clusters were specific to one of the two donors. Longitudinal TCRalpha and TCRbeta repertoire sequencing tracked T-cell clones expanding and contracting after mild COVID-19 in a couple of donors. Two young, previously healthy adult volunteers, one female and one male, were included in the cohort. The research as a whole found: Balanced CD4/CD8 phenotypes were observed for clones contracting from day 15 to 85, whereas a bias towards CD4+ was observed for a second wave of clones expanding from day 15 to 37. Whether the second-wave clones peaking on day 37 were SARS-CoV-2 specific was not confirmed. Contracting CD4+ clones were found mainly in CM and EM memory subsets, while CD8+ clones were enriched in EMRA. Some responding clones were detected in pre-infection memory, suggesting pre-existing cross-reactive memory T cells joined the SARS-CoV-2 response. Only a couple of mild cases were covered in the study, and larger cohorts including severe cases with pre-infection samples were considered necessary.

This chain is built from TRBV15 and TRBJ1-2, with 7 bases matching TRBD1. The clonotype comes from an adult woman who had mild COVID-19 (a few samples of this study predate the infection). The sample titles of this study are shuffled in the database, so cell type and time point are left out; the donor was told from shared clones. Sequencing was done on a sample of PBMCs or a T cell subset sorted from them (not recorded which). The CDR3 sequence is CATSRGMTGYYGYTF. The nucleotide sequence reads TGTGCCACCAGCAGAGGCATGACAGGGTACTATGGCTACACCTTC.